The 31 T cell receptor beta chains presented below share a single source sample, sequenced in a study of cytomegalovirus exposure and HLA in healthy donors. The method was immunoSEQ multiplex PCR; TCRdb's version includes in-frame clones alone and lacks a portion of them. The sample shows 150,000 to 200,000 clones, more than 65% of them seen only once. Sequencing was done on a sample of PBMCs. The receptors were sampled from a woman in her 30s in good health and CMV-seropositive.

This chain uses TRBV19 with TRBJ1-5; D is undetermined. The CDR3 contains 14 residues. Between the trimmed V and J ends, which lost 3 bases and 0 bases, there was a span of 6 bases. Germline lookup yields CDR1 LNHDA and CDR2 SQIVND (reference sequence). The CDR3 region has the DNA TGTGCCAGTAGTATCAACTTTAGCAATCAGCCCCAGCATTTT. Protein sequence: CASSINFSNQPQHF.

J is TRBJ1-4 and V is TRBV5-6; D unresolved. Germline V gives CDR1 SGHDT, CDR2 YYEEEE. The CDR3 is 15 residues long. Trimming pared 0 bases from V and 7 bases from J, leaving 13 bases between. CDR3 sequence: CASSLAGSSSEKLFF. For the CDR3, the DNA is TGTGCCAGCAGCTTGGCAGGTTCGAGCTCTGAAAAACTGTTTTTT.

The chain couples TRBV18 to TRBJ1-5; tentatively, D is TRBD1 (6 bases). V shed 2 bases and J shed 2 bases, with 10 bases lying between them. This CDR3 is 15 amino acids long. Germline V gives CDR1 KGHSH, CDR2 LQKENI. CDR3 DNA sequence: TGTGCCAGCTCACCAGGGGGGGCCGGCAATCAGCCCCAGCATTTT. This translates into CASSPGGAGNQPQHF.

In this sample, this clone turned up a few times. The same CDR3 is also encoded by other DNA sequences in this sample. V usage is TRBV6-5 and J usage is TRBJ1-2; 7 nucleotides match TRBD1. Trimming cost V 6 bases and J 6 bases; bases outside gene matches: 4. Germline V gene lookup returns CDR1 MNHEY and CDR2 SVGAGI. The CDR3 sequence is 12 residues long. In DNA form, the CDR3 reads TGTGCCAGCAGCAGACAGGGTGATGGCTACACCTTC. Translated, it gives CASSRQGDGYTF.

The chain links TRBV5-6 to TRBJ2-7; 8 nucleotides agree with TRBD1. CDR1 SGHDT and CDR2 YYEEEE come from the germline V gene. The CDR3 consists of 16 residues. V was pared by 4 bases and J by 3 bases, with 12 bases of the junction left unmatched. CDR3 coding DNA: TGTGCCAGCAGCAGAAGTAGGACAGGGATGGTCTACGAGCAGTACTTC. This codes for CASSRSRTGMVYEQYF. Based on the CDR3 plus reference TRBV5-6 and TRBJ2-7, the full variable domain is DAGVTQSPTHLIKTRGQQVTLRCSPKSGHDTVSWYQQALGQGPQFIFQYYEEEERQRGNFPDRFSGHQFPNYSSELNVNALLLGDSALYLCASSRSRTGMVYEQYFGPGTRLTVT.

On this clone: An end of the junction does not agree with germline; a read error may underlie this. J is TRBJ1-2 and V is TRBV5-8, with a tentative D call TRBD1 (6 bases). Germline loops: CDR1 SGHTS, CDR2 YDEGEE. The CDR3 totals 14 residues. CDR3 loop: CASSYRGQIMTAPF. The CDR3 region has the DNA TGTGCCAGCAGCTACCGCGGACAGATAATGACTGCCCCCTTC.

This CDR3 reads CASSVATGLETQYF. The CDR3 coding sequence is TGTGCCAGCAGCGTAGCTACAGGGTTGGAGACCCAGTACTTC. The V and J genes are TRBV9 and TRBJ2-5; D is perhaps TRBD1 (6 bases). V lost 0 bases and J lost 5, with 11 bases in between. Germline CDR1 SGDLS, CDR2 YYNGEE. The length of the CDR3 is 14 residues.

The chain recombines TRBV5-1 with TRBJ2-7; 9 bases map to TRBD1. CDR3 length: 17 residues. V gave up 2 bases and J gave up 6 bases; unmatched junction bases: 15. Germline values: CDR1 SGHRS, CDR2 YFSETQ. CDR3 amino acids: CASSFSGTGISRGEQYF. The CDR3 region has the DNA TGCGCCAGCAGCTTTTCCGGGACAGGGATCTCGAGGGGCGAGCAGTACTTC.

This chain uses TRBV19 with TRBJ1-5; TRBD1 matches 7 bases. The CDR3 contains 14 residues. Germline CDR1 LNHDA, CDR2 SQIVND (reference sequence). The V and J ends lost 5 bases and 4 bases, in that order; junction bases with no gene match: 5. The CDR3 spells CASSVDRENQPQHF. CDR3 bases: TGTGCCAGTAGTGTTGACAGGGAAAATCAGCCCCAGCATTTT.

The chain is built from TRBV5-8 and TRBJ2-7; tentative D call: TRBD1 (6 bases). The germline V gene encodes CDR1 SGHTS and CDR2 YDEGEE. The V and J ends lost 1 base and 7 bases respectively, with 9 bases between them. The CDR3 covers 12 residues. CDR3 bases: TGTGCCAGCAGCTTGACAGGGAGTGAGCAGTACTTC. This gives the protein CASSLTGSEQYF.

This clone was picked up one time. Relative to the germline gene, one junction end is altered; a read error may explain this. CDR3 region: CASSPDSLSYNEQFF. CDR3 sequence (DNA): TGTGCTAGCAGCCCCGACAGCCTCTCCTACAATGAGCAGTTCTTC. The rearrangement uses TRBV7-7 and TRBJ2-1; D may be TRBD1 (5 bases). CDR3 length equals 15 residues. The germline CDR1 and CDR2 sequences are SSHAT and FNYEAQ (reference sequence).

This clone was seen more than once but under ten times. V usage is TRBV4-1 and J usage is TRBJ2-7; 8 positions match TRBD1. J lost 3 bases, V lost 4 bases, and 5 bases had no gene match. Germline values: CDR1 MGHRA, CDR2 YSYEKL. This CDR3 is 14 amino acids long. CDR3 residues: CASSRQGLIYEQYF. The CDR3 region has the DNA TGCGCCAGCAGCCGACAGGGGCTAATCTACGAGCAGTACTTC.

The chain joins TRBV12-5 to TRBJ2-7, with a weak D call TRBD2 (5 bases). Germline V lookup: CDR1 LGHNT, CDR2 FRNRAP. V dropped 5 bases and J dropped 3 bases, with 8 bases sitting between them. There are 12 residues in the CDR3. CDR3 sequence (DNA): TGTGCTAGTGGTGGAGCGGTCTACGAGCAGTACTTC. Protein sequence: CASGGAVYEQYF.

V usage is TRBV11-3 and J usage is TRBJ2-7; the match to TRBD2 covers 7 bases. Germline assignment: CDR1 SGHNT and CDR2 YENEEA. V lost 3 bases to trimming and J lost 6 bases; unmatched junction nucleotides: 8. The CDR3 has 14 amino acids. The CDR3 loop reads CASSLGGYQSEQYF. Here the CDR3 DNA reads TGTGCCAGCAGCTTGGGGGGGTATCAGAGCGAGCAGTACTTC.

The rearrangement links TRBV9 to TRBJ2-1; 9 bases fit TRBD1. Germline V gene lookup returns CDR1 SGDLS and CDR2 YYNGEE. CDR3 size: 15 residues. The V segment lost 4 bases and the J segment 8 bases; nucleotides outside the gene matches: 10. This chain's CDR3 is CASSRRDRVAYEQFF. The CDR3 DNA follows: TGTGCCAGCAGCCGAAGGGACAGGGTGGCGTATGAGCAGTTCTTC.

The rearrangement uses TRBV27 and TRBJ2-1, with 9 bases fitting TRBD2. Germline assignment: CDR1 MNHEY and CDR2 SMNVEV (reference sequence). CDR3 length equals 15 residues. Losses at the gene ends were 2 bases for V and 4 bases for J; bases not matched to a gene: 3. CDR3 coding DNA: TGTGCCAGCAGTTTAGCGGGAGGGCATTACAATGAGCAGTTCTTC. Translation: CASSLAGGHYNEQFF.

This sequence joins TRBV27 and TRBJ2-3; D possibly corresponds to TRBD2 (7 bases). The ends were cut back, 2 bases at V and 1 base at J, with 13 bases in the middle. Germline values: CDR1 MNHEY, CDR2 SMNVEV (reference sequence). The CDR3 is 16 residues long. CDR3 residues: CASSLGLRGRTDTQYF. In DNA form, the CDR3 reads TGTGCCAGCAGTTTAGGCTTGCGGGGGCGCACAGATACGCAGTATTTT.

The chain joins TRBV2 to TRBJ2-5; D not resolved. V shed 3 bases and J shed 5 bases, with 7 bases lying between them. The CDR3 runs 12 residues. CDR1 is SNHLY and CDR2 is FYNNEI in the germline V gene. In DNA, the CDR3 is TGTGCCAGCAGTGATGAGTTGGAGACCCAGTACTTC. Its protein product is CASSDELETQYF.

The J gene is TRBJ2-7, the V gene TRBV6-6, with D hard to call. This CDR3 is built from 12 residues. Per germline, CDR1 MNHNY and CDR2 SVGAGI (reference sequence). V was cut by 3 bases and J by 7 bases, with 10 bases left in between. CDR3 DNA: TGTGCCAGCAGTTATCGGATCGGGGAGCAGTACTTC. It is translated as CASSYRIGEQYF.

This clone was seen a few times. The genes are TRBV6-6 and TRBJ1-1; D remains ambiguous. The CDR3 has 14 amino acids. The germline CDR1 and CDR2 sequences are MNHNY and SVGAGI (reference sequence). V dropped 4 bases and J dropped 3 bases, with 12 bases sitting between them. The CDR3 sequence: CASSLEVRDTEAFF. CDR3 DNA: TGTGCCAGCAGTTTGGAAGTACGGGACACTGAAGCTTTCTTT.

V usage is TRBV25-1 and J usage is TRBJ2-7; maybe TRBD2 (6 bases). CDR1 and CDR2 from the germline V gene are MGHDK and SYGVNS. The CDR3 contains 10 residues. The germline V and J ends were trimmed by 8 bases and 10 bases, with 12 bases remaining between them. CDR3 loop: CASRSGEQYF. As DNA, the CDR3 is TGTGCCAGCCGTTCGGGAGAACAGTACTTC.

This clone was seen a few times. The rearrangement uses TRBV29-1 and TRBJ1-2; D unresolved. With 4 bases removed from V and 8 bases from J, the gap between germline ends came to 14 bases. The length of the CDR3 is 12 residues. Per germline, CDR1 SQVTM and CDR2 ANQGSEA. The CDR3: CSVGWAGAGYTF. The CDR3 region has the DNA TGCAGCGTTGGTTGGGCAGGTGCCGGCTACACCTTC.

The V and J genes are TRBV21-1 and TRBJ2-5; the table's TRBD2 call for D was not verified on the DNA. TRBV21-1 is annotated as a pseudogene. The CDR3 is 16 residues long. The CDR3 sequence: CASSKHSGHPQETQYF. DNA for the CDR3: TGTGCCAGCAGCAAGCATAGCGGGCACCCCCAAGAGACCCAGTACTTC.

The chain is built from TRBV9 and TRBJ2-1; a possible D gene is TRBD2 (5 bases). CDR3 length: 15 amino acids. Deletions cut 9 bases from V and 2 bases from J, with 18 bases between. From germline, CDR1 is SGDLS and CDR2 YYNGEE. In DNA, the CDR3 is TGTGCCACAGCGGAAATTGGGGTTGCCTACAATGAGCAGTTCTTC. It yields the protein CATAEIGVAYNEQFF.

In its sample, this clone was seen a few times. J is TRBJ1-5 and V is TRBV30; D ambiguous. CDR1 and CDR2 from the germline V gene are GTSNPN and SVGIG (reference sequence). The CDR3 covers 14 residues. Trimming stripped 2 bases from V and 2 bases from J, with 10 bases between. The CDR3 spells CAWSLGSGNQPQHF. The DNA for the CDR3 is TGTGCCTGGAGTTTAGGGAGTGGCAATCAGCCCCAGCATTTT.

The V gene is TRBV28, the J gene TRBJ1-5, with D unresolved. Trimming removed 7 bases from V and 5 bases from J, with 15 bases in between. Germline lookup yields CDR1 MDHEN and CDR2 SYDVKM. The CDR3 extends over 14 amino acids. This CDR3 is CASIIRGGHQPQHF. DNA for the CDR3: TGTGCCAGCATCATCCGGGGAGGGCATCAGCCCCAGCATTTT.

This clone was found a few times. This sample also contains other DNA sequences that code for the same CDR3. The V and J genes are TRBV6-1 and TRBJ1-2; D is possibly TRBD1 (5 bases). This CDR3 is built from 13 residues. V gave up 2 bases and J gave up 8 bases, with 12 bases separating them. Per the germline V gene, CDR1 is MNHNS and CDR2 is SASEGT. The CDR3 region is CASSESGIYGYTF. CDR3 nucleotides: TGTGCCAGCAGTGAATCAGGGATCTACGGCTACACCTTC.

In this sample, this clone turned up once. The V call is TRBV27, the J call TRBJ1-1; D possibly corresponds to TRBD1 (5 bases). The CDR3 covers 13 residues. The V end was cut by 4 bases, the J end by 3 bases, with 9 bases between. In germline, CDR1 is MNHEY, CDR2 SMNVEV (reference sequence). The CDR3 sequence is CASSYAGDTEAFF. CDR3 nucleotides: TGTGCCAGCAGTTACGCGGGGGACACTGAAGCTTTCTTT.

The J gene is TRBJ2-7, the V gene TRBV2; 13 positions match TRBD2. The CDR3 consists of 15 residues. Unmatched junction bases numbered 7, after V lost 6 bases and J lost 5 bases. The germline CDR1 and CDR2 sequences are SNHLY and FYNNEI. CDR3 loop: CASRLLAGGPNEQYF. The CDR3 nucleotides read TGTGCCAGCAGGCTACTAGCGGGAGGGCCGAACGAGCAGTACTTC. The entire variable domain, with the rest obtained from reference TRBV2 and TRBJ2-7, is as follows: EPEVTQTPSHQVTQMGQEVILRCVPISNHLYFYWYRQILGQKVEFLVSFYNNEISEKSEIFDDQFSVERPDGSNFTLKIRSTKLEDSAMYFCASRLLAGGPNEQYFGPGTRLTVT.

The V gene is TRBV21-1, the J gene TRBJ1-2; TRBD1 is the table's D call and was not checked against the DNA. TRBV21-1 is reported as a pseudogene. The CDR3 spans 14 residues. In nucleotides, the CDR3 is TGTGCCAGCAGCAAAGATGGGACAGGGGACGGCTACACCTTC. This translates into CASSKDGTGDGYTF.

The chain has TRBV4-1 and TRBJ1-5, with D possibly TRBD1 on 6 matching bases. In germline, CDR1 is MGHRA, CDR2 YSYEKL. Trimming pared 1 base from V and 4 bases from J, leaving 14 bases between. The CDR3 runs to 16 residues. CDR3 bases: TGCGCCAGCAGCCAAGGCGTTGAGGACAGTAATCAGCCCCAGCATTTT. This gives the protein CASSQGVEDSNQPQHF.